This T cell receptor beta chain stems from a study of blood T cells in healthy people across ages. A second PCR of 7 to 11 cycles used a sample-barcoded 5' primer and a J-beta primer mix. TCRdb fed the 5' RACE reads into MiXCR, producing one record per CDR3 protein. The repertoire has 600,000 to 800,000 distinct CDR3 sequences, about 51% of them found once; the top ten carry approximately 13%. Study conclusions and caveats: Donors of long life had a larger count of naive CD4+ cells and greater diversity than aged donors.

Caucasian individuals from Russia who were healthy and aged 6 to 90 acted as donors. Remarks on this clonotype: The antigen is not known.

The CDR3 is 16 residues long. Germline CDR1 is MGHRA and CDR2 is YSYEKL. With V trimmed by 1 base and J by 4 bases, 8 bases remained unmatched. The V and J genes are TRBV4-1 and TRBJ2-7; the match to TRBD2 covers 9 bases. The source of this sequence is a woman aged 80 or older in good health. Sequencing was carried out using blood. This CDR3 reads CASSQAFPAGGYEQYF. The DNA for the CDR3 is TGCGCCAGCAGCCAAGCGTTCCCAGCGGGGGGTTACGAGCAGTACTTC.